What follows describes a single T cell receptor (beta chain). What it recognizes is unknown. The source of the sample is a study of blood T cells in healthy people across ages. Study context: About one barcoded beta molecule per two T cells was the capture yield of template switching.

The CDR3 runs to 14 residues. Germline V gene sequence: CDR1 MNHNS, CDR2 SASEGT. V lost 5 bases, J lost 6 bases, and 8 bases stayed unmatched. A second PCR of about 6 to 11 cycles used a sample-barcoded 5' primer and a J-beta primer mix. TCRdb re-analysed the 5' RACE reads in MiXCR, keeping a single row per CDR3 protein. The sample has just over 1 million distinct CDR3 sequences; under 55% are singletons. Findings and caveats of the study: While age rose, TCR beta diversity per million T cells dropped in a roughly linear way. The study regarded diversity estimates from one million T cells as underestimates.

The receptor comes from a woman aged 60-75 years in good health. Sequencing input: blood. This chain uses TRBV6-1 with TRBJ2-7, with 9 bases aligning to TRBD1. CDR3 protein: CASSIQGALGEQYF. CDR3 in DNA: TGTGCCAGCAGTATACAGGGGGCGTTGGGCGAGCAGTACTTC.